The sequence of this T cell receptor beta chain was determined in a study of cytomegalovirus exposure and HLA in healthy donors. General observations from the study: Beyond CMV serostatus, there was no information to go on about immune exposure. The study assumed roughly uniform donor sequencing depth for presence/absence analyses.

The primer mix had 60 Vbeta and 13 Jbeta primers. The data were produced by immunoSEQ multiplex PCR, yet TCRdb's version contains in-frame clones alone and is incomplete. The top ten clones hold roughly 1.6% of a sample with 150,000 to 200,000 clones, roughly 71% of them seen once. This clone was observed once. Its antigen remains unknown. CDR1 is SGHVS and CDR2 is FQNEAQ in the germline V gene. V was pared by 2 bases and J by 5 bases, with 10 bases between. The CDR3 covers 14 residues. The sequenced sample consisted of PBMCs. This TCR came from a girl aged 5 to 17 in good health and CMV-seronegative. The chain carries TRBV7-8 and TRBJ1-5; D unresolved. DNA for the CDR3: TGTGCCAGCAGCTTAATTTTGAGGGATCAGCCCCAGCATTTT. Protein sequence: CASSLILRDQPQHF.